This T cell receptor beta chain appears in the sequencing data of a study of graft-versus-host responses after intestinal transplantation. The overall study: Every recipient underwent anti-thymocyte globulin induction, then tacrolimus and steroids for about three years.

In the case of this clone: The antigen is not known.

The germline CDR1 and CDR2 sequences are MNHEY and SVGAGI. The CDR3 has 13 residues. Trimming cost V 5 bases and J 11 bases, with 15 bases left between them. General observations from the study: Marrow from the recipient contained GvH clones, some of which had appeared first in ileum or blood. Circulating GvH clone levels at their peak were associated with HvG declines (early post-transplant). Within allografts, high graft-versus-host to host-versus-graft clonal ratios were seen among patients with graft-donor T cell macrochimerism.

Using immunoSEQ multiplex PCR, the repertoire was profiled, and TCRdb retains in-frame clones only, with some absent. The table lists approximately 54,000 clones, roughly 89% of them singletons. The sequence was collected from a human patient who received an intestinal transplant, so some T cells may come from the graft donor. The chain is built from TRBV6-5 and TRBJ1-4, with D uncertain. The source was PBMCs, collected roughly 95 weeks after intestinal transplant. The CDR3 nucleotides read TGTGCCAGCAGTGCGGTGGTCCTTGGGAAACTGTTTTTT. Translated, it gives CASSAVVLGKLFF.